This T cell receptor (beta chain) was sequenced during a study of T cell clonotyping in hematopoietic cell transplantation. Study-level findings and limits: At the given depth, recipient repertoires were over 95% de novo clonotypes. CD4 and CD8 repertoire contributions could not be separated without sorting. Broader posttransplant TCR repertoire diversity was predicted by graft donor and pretransplant recipient Inverse Simpson Index values. Recipient TCR diversity dropped after transplant; expanded clonotypes rose from day 30 to 180.

Details on this clone: The antigen is unknown.

Generated by immunoSEQ multiplex PCR, the TCRdb table keeps only in-frame clones and is missing some. The sample consists of a few thousand clones, roughly nine tenths of them appearing once. Losses at the gene ends were 6 bases for V and 0 bases for J; bases not matched to a gene: 17. Germline V gene data show CDR1 as SNHLY and CDR2 as FYNNEI. The CDR3 totals 21 residues. The sequenced sample was peripheral blood mononuclear cells, obtained 100 days after allogeneic stem cell transplant. V usage is TRBV2 and J usage is TRBJ2-1; TRBD2 agrees at 13 bases. This receptor was identified in a male patient between 65 and 85 years old who had an allogeneic stem cell transplant from an unrelated donor, so T cells may come from the graft donor. Some clones in this sample may be carry-over from other donors' samples. The CDR3 nucleotides are TGTGCCAGCAGCGACCACCGTACTAGCGGGAGGGCCTCCAGCTCCTACAATGAGCAGTTCTTC. Protein sequence: CASSDHRTSGRASSSYNEQFF.